The table lists the clone carrying this TCR beta chain with a count of one. As yet, its antigen is unknown. 60 Vbeta and 13 Jbeta primers were used in PCR. Profiling relied on immunoSEQ multiplex PCR, and the TCRdb table lists in-frame clones only, not all of them. The sample lists hundreds of thousands of clones, approximately 70% seen once, with 2% to 2.5% in the top ten. The record originates from a study of cytomegalovirus exposure and HLA in healthy donors. This CDR3 is 14 amino acids long. CDR1 is SGHTA and CDR2 is FQGNSA in the germline V gene. Trimming took off 4 bases at V and 2 bases at J, with 9 bases between the two ends. Broader study findings: The only immune exposure information that was available was CMV serostatus. Reportedly, cytomegalovirus status was diagnosed with high sensitivity and specificity. Presence/absence analyses rested on an assumption that sequencing depth was roughly uniform across donors.

This sequence was found in a female donor in good health and CMV-seronegative. The chain recombines TRBV7-2 with TRBJ2-1, with D uncertain. Sequenced material: PBMCs. CDR3 loop: CASSYLSTYNEQFF. The CDR3 DNA is TGTGCCAGCAGCTACCTATCTACCTACAATGAGCAGTTCTTC.